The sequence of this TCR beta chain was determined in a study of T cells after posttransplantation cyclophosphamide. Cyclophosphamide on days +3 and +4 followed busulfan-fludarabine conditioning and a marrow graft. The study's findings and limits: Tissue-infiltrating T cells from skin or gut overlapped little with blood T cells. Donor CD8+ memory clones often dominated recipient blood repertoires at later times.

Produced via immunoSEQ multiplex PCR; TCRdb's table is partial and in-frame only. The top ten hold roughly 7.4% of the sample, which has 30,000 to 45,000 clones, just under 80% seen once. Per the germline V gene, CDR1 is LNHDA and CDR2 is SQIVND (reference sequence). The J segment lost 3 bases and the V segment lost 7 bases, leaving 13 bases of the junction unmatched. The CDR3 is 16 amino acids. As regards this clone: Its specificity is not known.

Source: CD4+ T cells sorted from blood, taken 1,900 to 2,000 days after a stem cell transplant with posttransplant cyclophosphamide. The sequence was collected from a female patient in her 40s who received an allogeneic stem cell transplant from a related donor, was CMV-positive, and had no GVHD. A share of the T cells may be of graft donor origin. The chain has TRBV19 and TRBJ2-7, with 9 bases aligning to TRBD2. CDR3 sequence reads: CASTSLGASGVYEQYF. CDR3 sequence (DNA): TGTGCCAGTACTTCACTCGGGGCTAGCGGGGTCTACGAGCAGTACTTC.